This T cell receptor beta chain was retrieved from a study of identifying expanded T cells in peripheral blood (dated 2019 in TCRdb). Regarding the complete study: Four technical replicates, made by sequencing separate aliquots from the same pool of genomic DNA, were compared pairwise.

V was cut back by 8 bases and J by 9 bases, leaving a gap of 10 bases between them. From the cysteine up to the phenylalanine, the CDR3 has a length of 11 residues. Left in the record is the CDR3 DNA by itself, 33 bases read in frame from the first base. As encoded in the germline V gene, CDR1 is SGHTA while CDR2 is FQGNSA. TCRbeta CDR3 regions were profiled with the immunoSEQ Assay using bias-controlled multiplex PCR amplification of genomic DNA. The authors' pipeline ran thus. The absolute abundance of each unique TCRbeta CDR3 region was quantified after sequences were collapsed and filtered. Differential abundance was tested with two models: a binomial (Fisher-equivalent) model and a beta-binomial model that adds time-dependent variance fitted from healthy donors. Any clone with fewer than 5 combined templates was excluded, and a clone was called differentially abundant if its Benjamini-Hochberg FDR was below 0.01. In the beta-binomial model, variance was expressed as a function of the total template count across the two samples, in the form v = (b*log(k)+a)^2. TCRdb mirrors the immuneACCESS table, restricted to in-frame sequences. Some clones are absent from its copies; in checked studies, under half trace to an unresolved V gene, and the reason for the others is unknown. V, J and clone size are taken as reported in that table, and D and trimming were inferred from the DNA itself. The sample table shows under 95,000 clones, and about 89% are seen once. Around 2.7% of the sample comes from the top ten.

During the collection period, no infections or other immune events were recorded for the healthy donors. Healthy-donor blood repertoires served as a training cohort to calibrate time-dependent variance in a beta-binomial model of T-cell clone differential abundance. The training cohort comprised about ten healthy donors, 3 female and 7 male. The donors were between roughly 29 and 65 years old, with an average age of approximately 46 years. Whole blood, obtained from a commercial supplier, was collected from each healthy donor at three time points spaced around two weeks apart. For immunosequencing, genomic DNA was extracted from whole blood that had not been sorted. What the work shows at the level of the full study, not this receptor alone: The authors expected that over much longer intervals, such as months to years, biological variance in healthy repertoires might increase even further. The beta-binomial model significantly reduced the number of clones called differentially abundant and the false-positive rate across all healthy-donor time intervals. The binomial model flagged roughly 1.2 differentially abundant clones between technical replicates but about 16 over two weeks and roughly 19 over about four weeks. Variance in clone template counts between approximately 2-week samples significantly increased with total template count across all healthy donors.

This clone was observed once. Its antigen is still unknown. Base qualities are not provided; no much larger clone lies one nucleotide away. The receptor chain draws on TRBV7-2 and TRBJ2-2; the D gene is possibly TRBD1, with 5 bases matching. The clonotype comes from a person aged 18 to 70 in good health. The sample taken for sequencing was blood. CDR3 sequence: CASGHNRELFF. The DNA sequence is given as TGTGCCAGCGGACATAACAGGGAGCTGTTTTTT.